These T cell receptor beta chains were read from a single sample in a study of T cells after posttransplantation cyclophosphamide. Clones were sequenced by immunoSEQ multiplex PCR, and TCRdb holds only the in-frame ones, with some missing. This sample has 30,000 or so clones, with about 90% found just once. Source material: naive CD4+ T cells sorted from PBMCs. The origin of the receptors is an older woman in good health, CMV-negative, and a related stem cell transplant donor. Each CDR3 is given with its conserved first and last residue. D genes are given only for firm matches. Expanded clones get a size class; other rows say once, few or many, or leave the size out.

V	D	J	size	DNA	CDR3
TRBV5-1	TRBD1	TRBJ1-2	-	TGCGCCAGCAGCTTGGGACAGGGAAGTGGAGGCTACACCTTC	CASSLGQGSGGYTF
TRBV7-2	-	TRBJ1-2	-	TGTGCCAGCACCAACCCCAGTGGCTACACCTTC	CASTNPSGYTF
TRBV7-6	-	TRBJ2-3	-	TGTGCCAGCAGCTCGCGGACAGCAGATACGCAGTATTTT	CASSSRTADTQYF
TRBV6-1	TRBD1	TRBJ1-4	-	TGTGCCAGCAGGGCAGGGGGGAATGAAAAACTGTTTTTT	CASRAGGNEKLFF
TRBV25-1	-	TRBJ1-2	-	TGTGCCAGCAGCCGCGGGGGGATAGGGGGCTACACCTTC	CASSRGGIGGYTF
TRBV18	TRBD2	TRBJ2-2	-	TGTGCCAGCTCACTTAGACTAGCGGGAGACACCGGGGAGCTGTTTTTT	CASSLRLAGDTGELFF
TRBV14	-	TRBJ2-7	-	TGTGCCAGCAGCCAATTCCTTAGCTCCTACGAGCAGTACTTC	CASSQFLSSYEQYF
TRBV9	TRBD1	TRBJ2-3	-	TGTGCCAGCAGCGTATTGGCAGGGGGCCCAGATACGCAGTATTTT	CASSVLAGGPDTQYF
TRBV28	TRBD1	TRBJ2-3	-	TGTGCCAGCAGTTTGCCCCAGGGGGCAGATACGCAGTATTTT	CASSLPQGADTQYF
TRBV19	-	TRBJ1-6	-	TGCGCCAGTAAGGAGGCAACGGATTCACCCCTCCACTTT	CASKEATDSPLHF
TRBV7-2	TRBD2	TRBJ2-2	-	TGTGCCAGCAGCTTTCAGCGGGGGTTCACCGGGGAGCTGTTTTTT	CASSFQRGFTGELFF
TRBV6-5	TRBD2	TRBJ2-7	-	TGTGCCAGCATTTCGGGGGGAGGAGGCGAGCAGTACTTC	CASISGGGGEQYF
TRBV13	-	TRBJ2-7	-	TGTGCCAGCAGCCCGGGGGGACAGGCCTACGAGCAGTACTTC	CASSPGGQAYEQYF
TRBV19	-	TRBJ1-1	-	TGTGCCAGTAGTATCTTTCGAGGGTTAGGCACTGAAGCTTTCTTT	CASSIFRGLGTEAFF
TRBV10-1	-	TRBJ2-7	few	TGCGCCAGCAGTGAGTTCGGGGAAAGGTCAGGCGAGCAGTACTTC	CASSEFGERSGEQYF
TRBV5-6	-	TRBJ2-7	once	TGTGCCAGCAGCTTGGTTCCACTAACCTCGGCGGAGCAGTACTTC	CASSLVPLTSAEQYF
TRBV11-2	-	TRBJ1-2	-	TGTGCCAGCAGCCTCCCCACGAACTCTCCGGTTGGCTACACCTTC	CASSLPTNSPVGYTF
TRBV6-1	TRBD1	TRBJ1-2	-	TGTGCCAGCACCTTGACAGGGGGATCTGGCTACACCTTC	CASTLTGGSGYTF
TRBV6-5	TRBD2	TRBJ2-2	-	TGTGCCAGCAGTTATAGCGGGAGGAACACCGGGGAGCTGTTTTTT	CASSYSGRNTGELFF
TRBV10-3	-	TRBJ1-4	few	TGTGCCATCAGTGAGGGACAGCCTGAAAAACTGTTTTTT	CAISEGQPEKLFF
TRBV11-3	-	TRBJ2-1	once	TGTGCCAGCAGCTTAGTCGGCGGGATGAGTAGTGAGCAGTTCTTC	CASSLVGGMSSEQFF
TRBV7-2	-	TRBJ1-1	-	TGTGCCAGCAGCTTATCTGGAAGCGGGGGGCGACGTAACACTGAAGCTTTCTTT	CASSLSGSGGRRNTEAFF
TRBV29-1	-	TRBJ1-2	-	TGCAGCGCCGCTGAGGGTGGCTATGGCTACACCTTC	CSAAEGGYGYTF
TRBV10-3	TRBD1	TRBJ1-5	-	TGTGCCATCAGTGAGAGACTAGGACAGGGGGCTGGCAATCAGCCCCAGCATTTT	CAISERLGQGAGNQPQHF
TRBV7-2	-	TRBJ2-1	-	TGTGCCAGCAGCTTAGGGATCGGGGCGGGGTACAATGAGCAGTTCTTC	CASSLGIGAGYNEQFF
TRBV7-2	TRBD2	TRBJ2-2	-	TGTGCCAGCAGCTTAGGGGGCGGGGGGAACACCGGGGAGCTGTTTTTT	CASSLGGGGNTGELFF
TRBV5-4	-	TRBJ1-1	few	TGTGCCAGCAGCTTTTTCCAGAACACTGAAGCTTTCTTT	CASSFFQNTEAFF
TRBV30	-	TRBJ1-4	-	TGTGCCTGGAGTAGGGGCCGGCGCGAAAAACTGTTTTTT	CAWSRGRREKLFF
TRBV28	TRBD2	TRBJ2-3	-	TGTGCCAGCAGCCAAAGGCTACTAGCGGGAGGGGCAGATACGCAGTATTTT	CASSQRLLAGGADTQYF
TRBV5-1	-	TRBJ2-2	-	TGCGCCAGCAGCTTCGGGGGAGCAAAGACCGGGGAGCTGTTTTTT	CASSFGGAKTGELFF
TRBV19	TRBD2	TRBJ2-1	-	TGTGCCAGTAGTATATCGGGGGGGGGAGACAATGAGCAGTTCTTC	CASSISGGGDNEQFF
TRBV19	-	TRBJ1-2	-	TGTGCCAGTAGTTCCCCAGGGGGCTACACCTTC	CASSSPGGYTF
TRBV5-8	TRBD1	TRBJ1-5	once	TGTGCCAGCAGCTGGGGGGACAGAGGCAATCAGCCCCAGCATTTT	CASSWGDRGNQPQHF
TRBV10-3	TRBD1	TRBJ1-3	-	TGTGCCATCAGTTCGACAGGGGGGAACACCATATATTTT	CAISSTGGNTIYF
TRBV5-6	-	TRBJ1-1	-	TGTGCCAGCAGTTCGCGGTACACTGAAGCTTTCTTT	CASSSRYTEAFF
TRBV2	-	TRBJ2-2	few	TGTGCCAGCAAAACGGACTGGAACACCGGGGAGCTGTTTTTT	CASKTDWNTGELFF
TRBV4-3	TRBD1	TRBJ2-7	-	TGCGCCAGCAACCCCAGAGGGACAGGGGGCTCCTACGAGCAGTACTTC	CASNPRGTGGSYEQYF
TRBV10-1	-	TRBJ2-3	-	TGCGCCAGCAGTGTGTCGGCGGGGGCGTCGACAGATACGCAGTATTTT	CASSVSAGASTDTQYF
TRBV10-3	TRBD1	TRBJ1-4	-	TGTGCCATCAGCACGGGACAGGGAGTTGAAAAACTGTTTTTT	CAISTGQGVEKLFF
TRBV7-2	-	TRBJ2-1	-	TGTGCCAGCAGCTTAGAAGCGGGCCCCTCCAATGAGCAGTTCTTC	CASSLEAGPSNEQFF
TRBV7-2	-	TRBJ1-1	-	TGTGCCAGCAGCGTACCCCCAGGGGCGAACACTGAAGCTTTCTTT	CASSVPPGANTEAFF
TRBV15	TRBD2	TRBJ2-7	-	TGTGCCACCAGCGCGGGGACTAGCGGGAGGTTCGAGCAGTACTTC	CATSAGTSGRFEQYF
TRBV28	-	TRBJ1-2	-	TGTGCCAGCAGTCGACAGCGGGGGAACTATGGCTACACCTTC	CASSRQRGNYGYTF
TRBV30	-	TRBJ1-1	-	TGTGCCTGGACGTACTCCCGAAACGCTGAAGCTTTCTTT	CAWTYSRNAEAFF
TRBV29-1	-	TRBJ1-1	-	TGCAGCGCGAACCTCGGCGGGAACACTGAAGCTTTCTTT	CSANLGGNTEAFF
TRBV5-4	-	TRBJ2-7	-	TGTGCCAGCAGCCCAAACATCGACGGGACCTACGAGCAGTACTTC	CASSPNIDGTYEQYF
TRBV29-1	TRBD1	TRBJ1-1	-	TGCAGCGTGGTCCGGACAGGGTACACTGAAGCTTTCTTT	CSVVRTGYTEAFF
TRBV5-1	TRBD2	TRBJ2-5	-	TGCGCCAGCAGCACGACTAGCGGCCAAGAGACCCAGTACTTC	CASSTTSGQETQYF
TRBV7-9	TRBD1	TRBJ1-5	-	TGTGCCAGCAGCCTTTGGACAGGTTATAGCAATCAGCCCCAGCATTTT	CASSLWTGYSNQPQHF
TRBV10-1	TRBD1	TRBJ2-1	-	TGCGCCAGCAGTGAGCGTACAGGGGCCAATGAGCAGTTCTTC	CASSERTGANEQFF
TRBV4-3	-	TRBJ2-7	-	TGCGCCAGCAGCCAGGCCTCGGGCGGGGTCATGTACGAGCAGTACTTC	CASSQASGGVMYEQYF
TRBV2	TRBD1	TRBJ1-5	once	TGTGCCAGCAGTGGGACAGGGACAAGATCAGGCCAGCCCCAGCATTTT	CASSGTGTRSGQPQHF
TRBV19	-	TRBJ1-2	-	TGTGCCAGTAGTATAGACAGGGATGGCTATGGCTACACCTTC	CASSIDRDGYGYTF
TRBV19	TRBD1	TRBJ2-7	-	TGTGCCAGTAGTCTCTCCGGGACAGGGATGACCTACGAGCAGTACTTC	CASSLSGTGMTYEQYF
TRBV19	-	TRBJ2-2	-	TGTGCCAGTAGTCGGAGGGGACAGCTGAACACCGGGGAGCTGTTTTTT	CASSRRGQLNTGELFF